These 16 T cell receptor beta chains share one sample of origin, sequenced in a study of T-cell reconstitution after alpha-beta-depleted transplantation in children. TCRbeta library construction was performed incorporating unique molecular identifiers. MiXCR was run by TCRdb on the PCR reads, yielding one entry per CDR3 protein. The sample gives around 960,000 distinct CDR3 sequences, under 30% of which show up once; about 28% is in the top ten. The source material was PBMCs, mostly from graft donor cells, sampled 360 days after TCRalphabeta/CD19-depleted stem cell transplant. The origin of the receptors is a boy less than two years old who had a stem cell transplant for SCID, so the T cells may come from the graft donor.

This clonotype turned up a few times. The chain joins TRBV5-1 to TRBJ2-6; 8 bases agree with TRBD1. J gave up 4 bases and V 9 bases, and 6 bases lay outside the gene matches. CDR3 length equals 14 residues. Germline V lookup: CDR1 SGHRS, CDR2 YFSETQ. CDR3 bases: TGCGCCACTGAGACAGGGGCCGGGGCCAACGTCCTGACTTTC. This gives the protein CATETGAGANVLTF.

The V call is TRBV20-1, the J call TRBJ1-5; 8 nucleotides line up with TRBD1. CDR1 DFQATT and CDR2 SNEGSKA come from the germline V gene (reference sequence). CDR3 length equals 15 residues. The V gene end was trimmed by 3 bases and the J gene end by 2 bases; junction bases not matched to a gene: 6. The CDR3 loop is CSASPGGAGNQPQHF. In DNA, the CDR3 is TGCAGTGCTAGCCCAGGGGGCGCGGGCAATCAGCCCCAGCATTTT.

This clonotype was observed a handful of times. The genes are TRBV20-1 and TRBJ2-1, with a tentative D call TRBD2 (6 bases). The V end lost 0 bases, the J end lost 8 bases, and 17 bases lay between the germline ends. In germline, CDR1 is DFQATT, CDR2 SNEGSKA (reference sequence). The CDR3 spans 15 residues. Here the CDR3 reads CSARDIALALDEQFF. Written as DNA, the CDR3 is TGCAGTGCTAGAGATATAGCGCTAGCGTTGGATGAGCAGTTCTTC.

The chain couples TRBV18 to TRBJ2-1; the match to TRBD1 covers 9 bases. The junction had 14 bases not matched to a gene; V was cut back by 6 bases and J by 8 bases. The CDR3 loop spans 16 amino acids. Germline V gene sequence: CDR1 KGHSH, CDR2 LQKENI. In DNA form, the CDR3 reads TGTGCCAGCTCTCCAATTCCGGGACAGGGATTCTATGAGCAGTTCTTC. Amino acid sequence: CASSPIPGQGFYEQFF.

The chain uses TRBV28 and TRBJ2-5; D is uncertain. Trimming took 6 bases from V and 6 from J, leaving 14 bases between them. Germline V CDR1 and CDR2: MDHEN, SYDVKM. CDR3 length equals 13 residues. DNA for the CDR3: TGTGCCAGCAGATCGAGCCGGGCACAGACCCAGTACTTC. Translated, it gives CASRSSRAQTQYF.

This sequence joins TRBV4-3 and TRBJ2-3; TRBD2 matches 7 bases. V lost 0 bases to trimming and J lost 4 bases; unmatched junction nucleotides: 4. The CDR3 covers 15 residues. Germline V CDR1 and CDR2: LGHNA, YSLEER. CDR3 DNA sequence: TGCGCCAGCAGCCAAGATCTAGCGGCGTCAGATACGCAGTATTTT. It specifies CASSQDLAASDTQYF.

This clonotype has a handful of counts. The chain uses TRBV20-1 and TRBJ2-5; 7 nucleotides align to TRBD2. V gave up 4 bases and J gave up 5 bases; unmatched junction bases: 10. The germline gives CDR1 DFQATT, CDR2 SNEGSKA (reference sequence). The CDR3 totals 14 residues. The CDR3 nucleotides are TGCAGTGCTACCCGTGTACTAGCGAGGGAGACCCAGTACTTC. Translating it yields CSATRVLARETQYF.

This clonotype was counted a few times. The rearrangement joins TRBV7-2 to TRBJ2-5; D not certain. The CDR3 length is 15 residues. CDR1 is SGHTA and CDR2 is FQGNSA in the germline V gene. The V end was cut by 2 bases, the J end by 2 bases, with 12 bases between. The CDR3 nucleotides are TGTGCCAGCAGCTTAATTTGGACCAAACAAGAGACCCAGTACTTC. Amino acid sequence: CASSLIWTKQETQYF. Using reference TRBV7-2 and TRBJ2-5 for the parts outside the CDR3, the full variable domain is GAGVSQSPSNKVTEKGKDVELRCDPISGHTALYWYRQSLGQGLEFLIYFQGNSAPDKSGLPSDRFSAERTGGSVSTLTIQRTQQEDSAVYLCASSLIWTKQETQYFGPGTRLLVL.

This chain links TRBV9 with TRBJ2-7; 7 bases map to TRBD2. This CDR3 has 18 amino acids. With V trimmed by 4 bases and J by 4 bases, 20 bases remained unmatched. From germline, CDR1 is SGDLS and CDR2 YYNGEE. CDR3 region: CASSPNMPSGRDPYEQYF. The CDR3 nucleotides read TGTGCCAGCAGCCCCAACATGCCTAGCGGCCGGGACCCATACGAGCAGTACTTC.

This clonotype was counted a few times. V and J are TRBV7-9 and TRBJ1-1; a weak D match, TRBD1 (6 bases). Germline assignment: CDR1 SEHNR and CDR2 FQNEAQ (reference sequence). Deletions cut 5 bases from V and 5 bases from J, with 9 bases between. The CDR3 totals 12 residues. CDR3: CASSIGGTEAFF. In DNA, the CDR3 is TGTGCCAGCAGCATAGGGGGAACTGAAGCTTTCTTT.

This clonotype has just a few counts. CDR3 region: CASSQDRSLIYNEQFF. For the CDR3, the DNA is TGCGCCAGCAGCCAAGATCGGTCCCTAATCTACAATGAGCAGTTCTTC. This chain uses TRBV4-3 with TRBJ2-1; D gene uncertain. From germline, CDR1 is LGHNA and CDR2 YSLEER. The CDR3 extends over 16 amino acids. V lost 0 bases, J lost 3 bases, and 12 bases lay in between.

This rearrangement joins TRBV12-3 or TRBV12-4 to TRBJ1-2; no clear D gene. The germline V and J ends were trimmed by 1 base and 5 bases, with 5 bases remaining between them. CDR3 length equals 12 residues. CDR3 sequence reads: CASSLGKYGYTF. Written as DNA, the CDR3 is TGTGCCAGCAGTTTAGGGAAATATGGCTACACCTTC.

V is TRBV14 and J is TRBJ2-7; no firm D call. Per the germline V gene, CDR1 is SGHDN and CDR2 is FVKESK. There are 17 residues in the CDR3. V shed 4 bases and J shed 5 bases, with 24 bases lying between them. The CDR3 protein is CASSLTVAAYQPHEQYF. DNA for the CDR3: TGTGCCAGCAGCCTAACAGTGGCGGCCTACCAGCCCCACGAGCAGTACTTC. The full variable domain, rest sourced from reference TRBV14 and TRBJ2-7, is EAGVTQFPSHSVIEKGQTVTLRCDPISGHDNLYWYRRVMGKEIKFLLHFVKESKQDESGMPNNRFLAERTGGTYSTLKVQPAELEDSGVYFCASSLTVAAYQPHEQYFGPGTRLTVT.

In its sample, this clonotype was seen a few times. The rearrangement links TRBV5-1 to TRBJ1-5; possibly TRBD1 for D (6 bases). Trimming removed 4 bases at V and 5 bases at J, with 16 bases between. Germline V gene sequence: CDR1 SGHRS, CDR2 YFSETQ. The CDR3 covers 15 residues. The CDR3 DNA is TGCGCCAGCAGCCTCAGGGGAAATGGGGATCAGCCCCAGCATTTT. Translated, it gives CASSLRGNGDQPQHF.

This clonotype appeared a few times. The chain couples TRBV25-1 to TRBJ1-1; maybe TRBD1 (5 bases). This CDR3 region has 13 residues. Germline V lookup: CDR1 MGHDK, CDR2 SYGVNS. V lost 3 bases and J 5 bases, leaving 10 bases between the germline ends. Here the CDR3 reads CASSDIGETEAFF. For the CDR3, the DNA is TGTGCCAGCAGTGATATAGGGGAGACTGAAGCTTTCTTT.

V gene TRBV6-2 or TRBV6-3 combines with J gene TRBJ2-7; 7 nucleotides match TRBD1. The ends lost 7 bases at V and 3 bases at J; junction bases unmatched: 12. This CDR3 is 15 amino acids long. Germline V lookup: CDR1 MNHEY, CDR2 SVGEGT. The CDR3 DNA is TGTGCCAGCAACACCGACAGGGCCCTCTTCTACGAGCAGTACTTC. Its protein product is CASNTDRALFYEQYF.